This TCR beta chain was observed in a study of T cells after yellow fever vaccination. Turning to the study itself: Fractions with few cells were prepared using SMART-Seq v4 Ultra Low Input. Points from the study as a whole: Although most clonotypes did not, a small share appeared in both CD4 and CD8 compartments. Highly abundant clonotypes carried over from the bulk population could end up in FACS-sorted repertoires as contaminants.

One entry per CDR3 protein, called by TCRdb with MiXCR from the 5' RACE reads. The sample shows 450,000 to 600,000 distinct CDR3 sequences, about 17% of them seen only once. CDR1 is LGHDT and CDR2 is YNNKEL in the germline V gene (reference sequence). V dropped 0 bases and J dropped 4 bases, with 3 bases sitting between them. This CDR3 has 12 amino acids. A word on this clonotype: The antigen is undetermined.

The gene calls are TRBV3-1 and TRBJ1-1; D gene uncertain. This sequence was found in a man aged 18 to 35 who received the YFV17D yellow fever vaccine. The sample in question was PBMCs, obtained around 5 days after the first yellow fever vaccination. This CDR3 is CASSQDPTEAFF. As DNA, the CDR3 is TGTGCCAGCAGCCAAGATCCCACTGAAGCTTTCTTT.